The 25 T cell receptor beta chains below all came from one sample that was sequenced in a study of blood T cells in healthy people across ages. The use of a sample-barcoded 5' primer and a J-beta primer mix characterized a second PCR of roughly 6 to 12 cycles. TCRdb processed the 5' RACE reads anew with MiXCR; each CDR3 protein has one entry. Of 800,000 to 1,300,000 distinct CDR3 sequences listed, about 23% were seen once; the top ten hold around 0.75%. This sample also appeared in a second study, on T cells of mothers and their children.

The sequenced material came from blood. The receptors were sampled from a girl aged 2-9 years in good health.

This chain links TRBV28 with TRBJ2-3; the D gene is possibly TRBD1 (6 bases). The CDR3 runs 14 residues. V was clipped by 6 bases and J by 5 bases, with 15 bases between them. Germline V CDR1 and CDR2: MDHEN, SYDVKM. This CDR3 reads CASRSGTLRDTQYF. The CDR3 DNA follows: TGTGCCAGCAGATCCGGGACACTACGAGATACGCAGTATTTT.

The chain couples TRBV7-8 to TRBJ2-3, with 8 nucleotides matching TRBD2. Germline V gene data show CDR1 as SGHVS and CDR2 as FQNEAQ. The CDR3 is made up of 15 amino acids. Unmatched junction bases numbered 4, after V lost 2 bases and J lost 3 bases. For the CDR3, the DNA is TGTGCCAGCAGCTTATATCGCGGGGGGACAGATACGCAGTATTTT. It specifies CASSLYRGGTDTQYF.

This clonotype was observed at least ten times. This chain joins TRBV5-1 and TRBJ2-7; D remains ambiguous. Germline V gene sequence: CDR1 SGHRS, CDR2 YFSETQ. The CDR3 contains 14 residues. Trimming took off 2 bases at V and 1 base at J, with 10 bases between the two ends. CDR3 DNA: TGCGCCAGCAGCTTAGAAGGTGGGTCCTACGAGCAGTACTTC. Translation gives CASSLEGGSYEQYF.

Ten or more counts support this clonotype. The chain is built from TRBV7-3 and TRBJ2-1, with D maybe TRBD2 (6 bases). Trimming removed 5 bases from V and 4 bases from J, with 12 bases in between. This CDR3 is 14 amino acids long. CDR1 is SGHTA, CDR2 FQGTGA, per germline. The CDR3 is CASSRGGTYNEQFF. CDR3 DNA sequence: TGTGCCAGCAGCAGGGGAGGTACTTACAATGAGCAGTTCTTC.

The V gene is TRBV29-1, the J gene TRBJ1-2; D call uncertain. V lost 5 bases, J lost 8 bases, and 18 bases lay in between. The CDR3 is 13 residues long. In germline, CDR1 is SQVTM, CDR2 ANQGSEA. CDR3 coding DNA: TGCAGCGTTCCATTTTCCGGGAATTTAGGCTACACCTTC. This sequence encodes CSVPFSGNLGYTF.

As to this clonotype: The germline gene is not matched at one end of the junction; a read error may be the cause. The rearrangement joins TRBV20-1 to TRBJ1-1; TRBD1 aligns across 7 bases. CDR1 is DFQATT, CDR2 SNEGSKA, per germline (reference sequence). This CDR3 is built from 16 residues. CDR3 DNA sequence: TGCAGTGCTACTAGATCGACAGGGATGATGAACCCTGAAGCTTTCTTT. It translates to CSATRSTGMMNPEAFF.

A few counts support this clonotype. The CDR3 region has the DNA TGCAGTGCCCGGACGGGGGGGGAAAAACTGTTTTTT. Amino acid sequence: CSARTGGEKLFF. The chain links TRBV20-1 to TRBJ1-4; the D gene is possibly TRBD1 (5 bases). V was pared by 6 bases and J by 8 bases, with 13 bases between. The CDR3 extends over 12 amino acids. Germline CDR1 reads DFQATT; CDR2 reads SNEGSKA (reference sequence).

V usage is TRBV10-3 and J usage is TRBJ2-5; no clear D. The CDR3 has 14 residues. Germline values: CDR1 ENHRY, CDR2 SYGVKD. The ends were cut back, 3 bases at V and 3 bases at J, with 11 bases in the middle. CDR3 sequence reads: CAISERDFEETQYF. CDR3 sequence (DNA): TGTGCCATCAGTGAAAGAGACTTCGAAGAGACCCAGTACTTC.

The sample holds a few counts of this clonotype. The chain joins TRBV20-1 to TRBJ2-1; 8 nucleotides line up with TRBD2. The CDR3 spans 15 residues. From germline, CDR1 is DFQATT and CDR2 SNEGSKA (reference sequence). Losses at the gene ends were 5 bases for V and 6 bases for J; bases not matched to a gene: 12. The CDR3 bases are TGCAGTGCTGGCGTTACAGCGGGAGTTGGCAATGAGCAGTTCTTC. It translates to CSAGVTAGVGNEQFF.

J is TRBJ1-1 and V is TRBV5-1; D remains unclear. This CDR3 is built from 12 residues. CDR1 is SGHRS, CDR2 YFSETQ, per germline. V was trimmed by 4 bases and J by 11 bases, leaving 15 bases between them. The CDR3 DNA follows: TGCGCCAGCAGCCCAGACGGGATTTATGCTTTCTTT. Translation: CASSPDGIYAFF. Drawing the rest from reference TRBV5-1 and TRBJ1-1, the complete variable domain is KAGVTQTPRYLIKTRGQQVTLSCSPISGHRSVSWYQQTPGQGLQFLFEYFSETQRNKGNFPGRFSGRQFSNSRSEMNVSTLELGDSALYLCASSPDGIYAFFGQGTRLTVV.

The V gene is TRBV7-9, the J gene TRBJ2-5, with D unclear. CDR1 and CDR2 (germline): SEHNR, FQNEAQ (reference sequence). The CDR3 totals 15 residues. V lost 1 base, J lost 2 bases, and 11 bases lay in between. The CDR3 region has the DNA TGTGCCAGCAGCTTAGTTGAGGAGCCGCAAGAGACCCAGTACTTC. Translated, it gives CASSLVEEPQETQYF. Filled out from reference TRBV7-9 and TRBJ2-5, the complete variable domain reads DTGVSQNPRHKITKRGQNVTFRCDPISEHNRLYWYRQTLGQGPEFLTYFQNEAQLEKSRLLSDRFSAERPKGSFSTLEIQRTEQGDSAMYLCASSLVEEPQETQYFGPGTRLLVL.

The table lists this clonotype with many counts. The chain recombines TRBV18 with TRBJ1-2; 9 nucleotides match TRBD1. CDR1 and CDR2 (germline): KGHSH, LQKENI. This CDR3 is 14 amino acids long. After removal of 4 bases from V and 2 bases from J, the junction contained 2 bases not matched to a gene. The CDR3 nucleotides read TGTGCCAGCTCACGACAGGGGGGAAACTATGGCTACACCTTC. It yields the protein CASSRQGGNYGYTF. The full variable domain, its missing parts supplied by reference TRBV18 and TRBJ1-2, is NAGVMQNPRHLVRRRGQEARLRCSPMKGHSHVYWYRQLPEEGLKFMVYLQKENIIDESGMPKERFSAEFPKEGPSILRIQQVVRGDSAAYFCASSRQGGNYGYTFGSGTRLTVV.

V and J are TRBV6-5 and TRBJ2-1, with unresolved D. Trimming pared 2 bases from V and 5 bases from J, leaving 10 bases between. Germline V gene lookup returns CDR1 MNHEY and CDR2 SVGAGI. This CDR3 has 14 residues. The CDR3 DNA follows: TGTGCCAGCAGTTACGGCCAGCTAAACAATGAGCAGTTCTTC. Translating gives CASSYGQLNNEQFF.

The V gene is TRBV9, the J gene TRBJ2-3, with D possibly being TRBD2 (5 bases). CDR1 and CDR2 (germline): SGDLS, YYNGEE. The ends were cut back, 4 bases at V and 2 bases at J, with 17 bases in the middle. CDR3 size: 16 residues. CDR3 protein: CASSISTEGITDTQYF. As DNA, the CDR3 is TGTGCCAGCAGCATATCCACAGAGGGAATCACAGATACGCAGTATTTT.

The chain joins TRBV6-5 to TRBJ1-5, with unresolved D. This CDR3 region has 16 residues. Trimming left V 4 bases short and J 0 bases short, with 13 bases between. CDR1 is MNHEY and CDR2 is SVGAGI in the germline V gene. CDR3 residues: CASSFSTLYSNQPQHF. CDR3 DNA: TGTGCCAGCAGTTTCTCGACACTCTATAGCAATCAGCCCCAGCATTTT.

The V and J genes are TRBV28 and TRBJ2-6, with 13 bases fitting TRBD2. CDR3 length: 20 residues. The germline gives CDR1 MDHEN, CDR2 SYDVKM. The J segment lost 0 bases and the V segment lost 7 bases, leaving 12 bases of the junction unmatched. DNA for the CDR3: TGTGCCAGCATCTCGCAGGGACTAGCGGGAACAGCCTCTGGGGCCAACGTCCTGACTTTC. Encoded protein: CASISQGLAGTASGANVLTF. The variable domain in full, completed from reference TRBV28 and TRBJ2-6, reads DVKVTQSSRYLVKRTGEKVFLECVQDMDHENMFWYRQDPGLGLRLIYFSYDVKMKEKGDIPEGYSVSREKKERFSLILESASTNQTSMYLCASISQGLAGTASGANVLTFGAGSRLTVL.

This clonotype was picked up a small number of times. CDR3 nucleotide sequence: TGTGCCAGCAGCCAACCTAGCAGTTTACCCTACAATGAGCAGTTCTTC. Encoded protein: CASSQPSSLPYNEQFF. The V and J genes are TRBV3-1 and TRBJ2-1; tentatively, D is TRBD2 (5 bases). The CDR3 is 16 residues long. V was clipped by 2 bases and J by 2 bases, with 13 bases between them. Germline V gene lookup returns CDR1 LGHDT and CDR2 YNNKEL (reference sequence).

The genes are TRBV7-8 and TRBJ1-1, with D possibly matching TRBD1 (5 bases). The V end lost 5 bases, the J end lost 4 bases, and 14 bases lay between the germline ends. The CDR3 has 14 residues. Germline assignment: CDR1 SGHVS and CDR2 FQNEAQ. The CDR3 protein is CASSGQPGGTEAFF. The DNA of the CDR3 is TGTGCCAGCAGCGGACAACCTGGGGGCACTGAAGCTTTCTTT.

CDR3 bases: TGCAGTTCTCGGGGGGCGGCTGCATCTACCTACAATGAGCAGTTCTTC. This codes for CSSRGAAASTYNEQFF. The chain links TRBV20-1 to TRBJ2-1; weak D call: TRBD2 (7 bases). Germline V gene lookup returns CDR1 DFQATT and CDR2 SNEGSKA (reference sequence). The CDR3 length is 16 residues. With 8 bases removed from V and 2 bases from J, the gap between germline ends came to 22 bases.

This chain joins TRBV19 and TRBJ1-3; D remains ambiguous. The CDR3 covers 15 residues. V dropped 6 bases and J dropped 0 bases, with 12 bases sitting between them. The germline V gene encodes CDR1 LNHDA and CDR2 SQIVND (reference sequence). The chain's CDR3 is CASSSDGYSGNTIYF. CDR3 in DNA: TGTGCCAGTAGCTCGGACGGGTACTCTGGAAACACCATATATTTT. Together with reference TRBV19 and TRBJ1-3, the CDR3 gives the full variable domain: DGGITQSPKYLFRKEGQNVTLSCEQNLNHDAMYWYRQDPGQGLRLIYYSQIVNDFQKGDIAEGYSVSREKKESFPLTVTSAQKNPTAFYLCASSSDGYSGNTIYFGEGSWLTVV.

The CDR3 coding sequence is TGTGCCAGCGTGAACCCCCTGGGAGGCTACACCTTC. It is translated as CASVNPLGGYTF. This sequence joins TRBV6-1 and TRBJ1-2, with no clear D. Per germline, CDR1 MNHNS and CDR2 SASEGT. The germline V and J ends were trimmed by 8 bases and 8 bases, with 15 bases remaining between them. The CDR3 is 12 amino acids.

This clonotype was counted at least ten times. V is TRBV7-9 and J is TRBJ1-4; tentatively, D is TRBD1 (5 bases). V gave up 6 bases and J gave up 6 bases, with 20 bases separating them. Germline V CDR1 and CDR2: SEHNR, FQNEAQ (reference sequence). The CDR3 totals 16 residues. In nucleotides, the CDR3 is TGTGCCAGCAGGACAATGGGTCGGACAATGGATGAAAAACTGTTTTTT. Its translation is CASRTMGRTMDEKLFF.

The rearrangement joins TRBV7-9 to TRBJ2-4; weak D call: TRBD2 (6 bases). V lost 4 bases to trimming and J lost 6 bases, with 13 bases between them. This CDR3 comprises 14 residues. Germline lookup yields CDR1 SEHNR and CDR2 FQNEAQ (reference sequence). CDR3 DNA sequence: TGTGCCAGCAGCTCCTACATCGGGGGAAACATTCAGTACTTC. This translates into CASSSYIGGNIQYF.

This sequence joins TRBV7-6 and TRBJ2-3, with D uncertain. CDR3 length equals 13 residues. Germline V lookup: CDR1 SGHVS, CDR2 FNYEAQ. V dropped 4 bases and J dropped 2 bases, with 7 bases sitting between them. Written as DNA, the CDR3 is TGTGCCAGCAGCTCCCGGAACACAGATACGCAGTATTTT. Protein product: CASSSRNTDTQYF.

The V and J genes are TRBV9 and TRBJ1-2; 7 nucleotides line up with TRBD1. Germline lookup yields CDR1 SGDLS and CDR2 YYNGEE. Unmatched junction bases numbered 8, after V lost 3 bases and J lost 3 bases. The CDR3 totals 15 residues. CDR3 loop: CASSAPGGIHYGYTF. CDR3 nucleotides: TGTGCCAGCAGCGCGCCAGGGGGGATACACTATGGCTACACCTTC.